This entry is about one T cell receptor beta chain. No antigen is known for it. The CDR3 covers 13 residues. Germline assignment: CDR1 MDHEN and CDR2 SYDVKM. V lost 7 bases, J lost 6 bases, and 15 bases lay in between. Sequencing was performed with immunoSEQ multiplex PCR; in TCRdb, only in-frame clones are kept and a portion is missing. The sample includes tens of thousands of clones, about 91% of them seen just once. This record comes from a study of graft-versus-host responses after intestinal transplantation. Study context: Transplant recipients had multivisceral, liver-intestinal, or isolated intestinal grafts.

The clonotype originates from a human donor who received an intestinal transplant. The specimen was unstimulated CD8+ T cells sorted from spleen or lymph node cells, collected before intestinal transplant. This chain joins TRBV28 and TRBJ1-1; tentatively, D is TRBD1 (5 bases). The CDR3 bases are TGTGCCAGCAAAGGTCGGGGGTTCGCTGAAGCTTTCTTT. Its translation is CASKGRGFAEAFF.